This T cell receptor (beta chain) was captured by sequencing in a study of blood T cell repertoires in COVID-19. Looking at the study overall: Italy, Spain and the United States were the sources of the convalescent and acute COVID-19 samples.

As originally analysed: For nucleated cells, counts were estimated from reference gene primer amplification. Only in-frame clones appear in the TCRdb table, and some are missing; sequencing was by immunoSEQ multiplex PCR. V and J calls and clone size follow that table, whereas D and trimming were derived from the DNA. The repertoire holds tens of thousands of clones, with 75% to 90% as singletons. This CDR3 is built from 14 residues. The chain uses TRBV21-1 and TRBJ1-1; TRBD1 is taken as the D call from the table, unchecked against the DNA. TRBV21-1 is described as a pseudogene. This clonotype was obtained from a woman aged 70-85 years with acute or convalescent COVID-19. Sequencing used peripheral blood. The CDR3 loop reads CASRVQGCDTEAFF. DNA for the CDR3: TGTGCCAGCAGAGTTCAGGGTTGTGACACTGAAGCTTTCTTT.